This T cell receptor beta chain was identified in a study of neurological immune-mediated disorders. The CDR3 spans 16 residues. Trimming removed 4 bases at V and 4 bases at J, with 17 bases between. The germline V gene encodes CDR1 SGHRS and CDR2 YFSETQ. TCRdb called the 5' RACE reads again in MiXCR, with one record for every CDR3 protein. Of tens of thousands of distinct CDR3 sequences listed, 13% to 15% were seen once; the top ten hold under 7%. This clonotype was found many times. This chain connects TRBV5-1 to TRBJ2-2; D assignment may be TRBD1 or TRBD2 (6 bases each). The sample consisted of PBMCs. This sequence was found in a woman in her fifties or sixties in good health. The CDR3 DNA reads TGCGCCAGCAGCCCCAGCGGAGGGGGGAGCACCGGGGAGCTGTTTTTT. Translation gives CASSPSGGGSTGELFF.